This TCR beta chain is from a study of shared clonotypes between healthy human individuals. Study summary: Three plates were used per donor for CD4 naive, three for CD4 memory, two for CD8 naive and one for CD8 memory. Study findings and constraints: Blood was the sole source, and tissue repertoires probably differ.

A roughly 220 ng quantity of DNA, around 30,000 T cell genomes, went into the sorted-subset replicate PCRs. The data were produced by immunoSEQ multiplex PCR, yet TCRdb's version contains in-frame clones alone and is incomplete. Of about 990,000 clones in the sample, around 82% are singletons; the top ten hold roughly 0.65%. Germline loops: CDR1 SEHNR, CDR2 FQNEAQ (reference sequence). J lost 5 bases, V lost 5 bases, and 5 bases had no gene match. The CDR3 runs 15 residues. About this clone itself: The antigen is not known. Other DNA sequences in the same sample also yield this CDR3.

Material for sequencing was memory CD4+ T cells from PBMCs. Indicated subset: CD45RA-negative fraction. This TCR was sampled from a man between 18 and 29 years old in good health. Some clones in this sample may be carry-over from other donors' samples. This chain joins TRBV7-9 and TRBJ2-2; 10 positions agree with TRBD2. In DNA, the CDR3 is TGTGCCAGCAGCCCTAGCGGGAGAGGAACCGGGGAGCTGTTTTTT. This translates into CASSPSGRGTGELFF. Supplemented by reference TRBV7-9 and TRBJ2-2, the full variable domain reads DTGVSQNPRHKITKRGQNVTFRCDPISEHNRLYWYRQTLGQGPEFLTYFQNEAQLEKSRLLSDRFSAERPKGSFSTLEIQRTEQGDSAMYLCASSPSGRGTGELFFGEGSRLTVL.